Each of the 5 T cell receptor beta chains below was sequenced from the same sample in a study of read filtering for tumor transcriptome and immune sequencing. Molecular barcoded adaptors covering alpha/delta and beta/gamma chains were used on about 0.4 ug RNA. Via MiXCR, TCRdb re-called the reads, giving one row per CDR3 protein. Of 43,000 or so distinct CDR3 sequences in the sample, about 12% are singletons; the top ten hold 14% to 15%. Sequencing used a population of CD138-negative cells sorted from bone marrow. The source is a donor aged 40 or over with multiple myeloma.

The sample holds many counts of this clonotype. V gene TRBV12-3 or TRBV12-4 combines with J gene TRBJ2-7, with a tentative D call TRBD1 (5 bases). V was cut by 5 bases and J by 3 bases, with 11 bases left in between. The CDR3 spans 13 residues. CDR3 amino acids: CASSPDIIYEQYF. The CDR3 nucleotides read TGTGCCAGCAGTCCGGACATAATCTACGAGCAGTACTTC.

In the case of this clonotype: A clone one base away is much larger, so this may be a read error. J is TRBJ2-6 and V is TRBV5-5; D is possibly TRBD2 (5 bases). Germline CDR1 SGHKS, CDR2 YYEKEE (reference sequence). The ends were cut back, 3 bases at V and 0 bases at J, with 7 bases in the middle. The CDR3 runs 15 residues. The CDR3 nucleotides read TGTGCCAGCAGCTCGAGGGACTCTGGGGCCAACGTCCTGACTTTC. The encoded protein is CASSSRDSGANVLTF.

This clonotype was seen repeatedly, ten times or more. The chain carries TRBV27 and TRBJ1-2; no reliable D call. The CDR3 consists of 15 residues. Trimming took off 3 bases at V and 4 bases at J, with 15 bases between the two ends. In germline, CDR1 is MNHEY, CDR2 SMNVEV (reference sequence). The CDR3 DNA sequence: TGTGCCAGCAGTTTCCGGGGTGCATCGGCCTATGGCTACACCTTC. It specifies CASSFRGASAYGYTF.

There are many counts of this clonotype. V and J are TRBV18 and TRBJ1-1, with 11 bases that match TRBD1. Germline assignment: CDR1 KGHSH and CDR2 LQKENI. Unmatched junction bases numbered 2, after V lost 3 bases and J lost 5 bases. The CDR3 extends over 14 amino acids. The DNA of the CDR3 is TGTGCCAGCTCACCGGACAGGGGGCAAACTGAAGCTTTCTTT. This encodes CASSPDRGQTEAFF.

The table lists this clonotype with many counts. The chain joins TRBV9 to TRBJ2-5; 9 nucleotides match TRBD2. Losses at the gene ends were 0 bases for V and 4 bases for J; bases not matched to a gene: 4. Germline CDR1 and CDR2: SGDLS and YYNGEE. This CDR3 spans 15 amino acids. The CDR3 coding sequence is TGTGCCAGCAGCGTAGATAGCGGGAGTTTAGAGACCCAGTACTTC. Translated, it gives CASSVDSGSLETQYF.